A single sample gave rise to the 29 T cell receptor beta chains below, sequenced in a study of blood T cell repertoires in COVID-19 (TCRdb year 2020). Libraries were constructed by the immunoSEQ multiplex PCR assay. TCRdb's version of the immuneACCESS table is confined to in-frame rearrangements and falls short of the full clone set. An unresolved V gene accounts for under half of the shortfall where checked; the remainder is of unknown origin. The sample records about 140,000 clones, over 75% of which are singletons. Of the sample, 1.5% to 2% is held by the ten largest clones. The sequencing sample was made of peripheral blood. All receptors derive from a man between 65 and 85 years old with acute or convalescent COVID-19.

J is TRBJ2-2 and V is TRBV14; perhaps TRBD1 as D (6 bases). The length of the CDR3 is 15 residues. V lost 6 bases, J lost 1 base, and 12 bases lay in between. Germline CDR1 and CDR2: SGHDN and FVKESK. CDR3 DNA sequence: TGTGCCAGCAGTGGGGGCCCGGTGAACACCGGGGAGCTGTTTTTT. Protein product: CASSGGPVNTGELFF.

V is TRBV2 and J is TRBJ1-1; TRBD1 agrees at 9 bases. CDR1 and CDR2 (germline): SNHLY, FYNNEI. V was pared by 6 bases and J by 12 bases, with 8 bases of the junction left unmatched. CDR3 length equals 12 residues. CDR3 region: CASSGGQGGTFF. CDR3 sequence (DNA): TGTGCCAGCAGCGGGGGACAGGGAGGGACTTTCTTT.

CDR3 loop: CASSGLYEQYF. The CDR3 coding sequence is TGTGCCAGCAGTGGACTTTACGAGCAGTACTTC. The chain is built from TRBV28 and TRBJ2-7; a possible D gene is TRBD2 (5 bases). The V gene's germline CDR1 is MDHEN and CDR2 SYDVKM. V was cut by 5 bases and J by 4 bases, with 6 bases left in between. The CDR3 length is 11 residues.

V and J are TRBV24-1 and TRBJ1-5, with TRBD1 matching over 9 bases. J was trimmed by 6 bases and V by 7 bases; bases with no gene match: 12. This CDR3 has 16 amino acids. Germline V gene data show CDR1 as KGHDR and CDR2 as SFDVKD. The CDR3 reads CATSDSGTGTGQPQHF. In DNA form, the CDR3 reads TGTGCCACCAGCGACTCCGGGACAGGGACGGGTCAGCCCCAGCATTTT.

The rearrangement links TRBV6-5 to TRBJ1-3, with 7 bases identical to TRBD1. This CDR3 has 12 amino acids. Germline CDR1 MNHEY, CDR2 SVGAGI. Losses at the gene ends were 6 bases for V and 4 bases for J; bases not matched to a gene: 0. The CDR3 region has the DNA TGTGCCAGCAGGACAGGGGGAAACACCATATATTTT. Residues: CASRTGGNTIYF.

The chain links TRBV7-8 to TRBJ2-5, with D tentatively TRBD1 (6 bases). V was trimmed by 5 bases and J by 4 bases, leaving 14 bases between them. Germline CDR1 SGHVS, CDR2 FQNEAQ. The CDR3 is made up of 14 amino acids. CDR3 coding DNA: TGTGCCAGCAGCCTCCAACAGGGAATAGAGACCCAGTACTTC. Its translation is CASSLQQGIETQYF.

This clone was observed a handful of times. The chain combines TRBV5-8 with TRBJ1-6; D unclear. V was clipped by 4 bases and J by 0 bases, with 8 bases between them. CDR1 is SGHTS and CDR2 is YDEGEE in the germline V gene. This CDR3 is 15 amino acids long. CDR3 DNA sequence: TGTGCCAGCAGCCCCGGGAGCTCCTATAATTCACCCCTCCACTTT. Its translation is CASSPGSSYNSPLHF. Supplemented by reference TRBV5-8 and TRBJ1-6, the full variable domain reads EAGVTQSPTHLIKTRGQQATLRCSPISGHTSVYWYQQALGLGLQFLLWYDEGEERNRGNFPPRFSGRQFPNYSSELNVNALELEDSALYLCASSPGSSYNSPLHFGNGTRLTVT.

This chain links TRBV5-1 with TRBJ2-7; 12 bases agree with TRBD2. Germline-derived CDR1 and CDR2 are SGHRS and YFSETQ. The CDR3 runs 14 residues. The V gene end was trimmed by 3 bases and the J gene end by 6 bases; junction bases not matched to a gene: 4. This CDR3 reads CASSWTSGAVEQYF. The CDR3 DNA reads TGCGCCAGCAGCTGGACTAGCGGGGCAGTCGAGCAGTACTTC.

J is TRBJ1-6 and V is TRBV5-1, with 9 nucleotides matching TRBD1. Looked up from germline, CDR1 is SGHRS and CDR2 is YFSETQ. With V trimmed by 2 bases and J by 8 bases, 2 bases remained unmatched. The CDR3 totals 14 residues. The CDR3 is CASSFGTGYSPLHF. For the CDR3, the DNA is TGCGCCAGCAGCTTCGGGACAGGGTATTCACCCCTCCACTTT.

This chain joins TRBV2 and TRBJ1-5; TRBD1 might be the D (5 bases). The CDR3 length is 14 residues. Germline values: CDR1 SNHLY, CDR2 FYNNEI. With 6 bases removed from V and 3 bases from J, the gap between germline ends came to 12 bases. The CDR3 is CASRATDNNQPQHF. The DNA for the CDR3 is TGTGCCAGCAGAGCGACAGATAACAATCAGCCCCAGCATTTT. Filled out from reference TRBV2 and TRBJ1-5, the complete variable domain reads EPEVTQTPSHQVTQMGQEVILRCVPISNHLYFYWYRQILGQKVEFLVSFYNNEISEKSEIFDDQFSVERPDGSNFTLKIRSTKLEDSAMYFCASRATDNNQPQHFGDGTRLSIL.

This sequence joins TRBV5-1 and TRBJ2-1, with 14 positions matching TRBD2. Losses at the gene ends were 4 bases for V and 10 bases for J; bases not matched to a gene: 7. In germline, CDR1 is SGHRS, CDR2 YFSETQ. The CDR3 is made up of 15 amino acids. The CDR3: CASSTGLAGVTEQFF. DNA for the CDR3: TGCGCCAGCAGCACGGGACTAGCGGGGGTTACCGAGCAGTTCTTC.

The CDR3 DNA follows: TGCGCCAGCAGCTTGATCGCAGATACGCAGTATTTT. Translated, it gives CASSLIADTQYF. J is TRBJ2-3 and V is TRBV5-1; D not resolved. This CDR3 spans 12 amino acids. The germline gives CDR1 SGHRS, CDR2 YFSETQ. Trimming took off 1 base at V and 4 bases at J, with 4 bases between the two ends.

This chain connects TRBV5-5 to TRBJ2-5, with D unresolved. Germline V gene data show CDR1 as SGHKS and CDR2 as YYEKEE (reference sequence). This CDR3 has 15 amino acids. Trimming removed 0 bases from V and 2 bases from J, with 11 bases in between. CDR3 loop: CASSLAHGWQETQYF. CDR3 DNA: TGTGCCAGCAGCTTGGCCCATGGCTGGCAAGAGACCCAGTACTTC. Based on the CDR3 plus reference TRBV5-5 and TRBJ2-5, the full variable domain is DAGVTQSPTHLIKTRGQQVTLRCSPISGHKSVSWYQQVLGQGPQFIFQYYEKEERGRGNFPDRFSARQFPNYSSELNVNALLLGDSALYLCASSLAHGWQETQYFGPGTRLLVL.

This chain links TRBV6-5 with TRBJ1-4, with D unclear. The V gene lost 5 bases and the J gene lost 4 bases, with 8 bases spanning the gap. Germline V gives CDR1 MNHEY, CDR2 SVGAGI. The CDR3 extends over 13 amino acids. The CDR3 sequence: CASSMEVNEKLFF. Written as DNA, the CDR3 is TGTGCCAGCAGTATGGAGGTTAATGAAAAACTGTTTTTT.

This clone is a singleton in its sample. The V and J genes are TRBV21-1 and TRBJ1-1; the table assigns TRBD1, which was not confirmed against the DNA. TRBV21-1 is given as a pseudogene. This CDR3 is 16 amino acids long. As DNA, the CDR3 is TGTGCCAGCAGCAAAGCTGGGGGCGCGGATATGACTGAAGCTTTCTTT. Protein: CASSKAGGADMTEAFF.

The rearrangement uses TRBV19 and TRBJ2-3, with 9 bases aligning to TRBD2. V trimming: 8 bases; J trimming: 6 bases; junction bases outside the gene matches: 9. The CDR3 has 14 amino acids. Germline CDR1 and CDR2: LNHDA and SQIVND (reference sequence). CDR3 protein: CASPGRGGRDTQYF. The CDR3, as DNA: TGTGCCAGTCCGGGGCGGGGGGGCCGCGATACGCAGTATTTT. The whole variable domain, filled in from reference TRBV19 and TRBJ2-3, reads DGGITQSPKYLFRKEGQNVTLSCEQNLNHDAMYWYRQDPGQGLRLIYYSQIVNDFQKGDIAEGYSVSREKKESFPLTVTSAQKNPTAFYLCASPGRGGRDTQYFGPGTRLTVL.

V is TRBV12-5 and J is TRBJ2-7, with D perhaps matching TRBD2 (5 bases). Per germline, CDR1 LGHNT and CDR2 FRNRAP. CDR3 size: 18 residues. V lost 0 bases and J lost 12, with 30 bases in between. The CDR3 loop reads CASGLVLDPTPPTTGRYF. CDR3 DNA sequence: TGTGCTAGTGGTTTGGTACTAGACCCTACTCCCCCCACGACGGGAAGGTACTTC.

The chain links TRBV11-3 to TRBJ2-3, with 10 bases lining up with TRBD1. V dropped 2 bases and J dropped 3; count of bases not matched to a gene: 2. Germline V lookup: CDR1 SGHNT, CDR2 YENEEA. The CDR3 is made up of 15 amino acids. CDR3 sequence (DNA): TGTGCCAGCAGCTTACAGGGACAGGGGACAGATACGCAGTATTTT. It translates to CASSLQGQGTDTQYF.

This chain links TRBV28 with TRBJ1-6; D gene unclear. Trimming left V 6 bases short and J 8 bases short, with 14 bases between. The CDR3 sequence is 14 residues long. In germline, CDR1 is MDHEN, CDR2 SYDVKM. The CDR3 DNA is TGTGCCAGCAGGACCAACGGGGAGCATTCACCCCTCCACTTT. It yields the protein CASRTNGEHSPLHF.

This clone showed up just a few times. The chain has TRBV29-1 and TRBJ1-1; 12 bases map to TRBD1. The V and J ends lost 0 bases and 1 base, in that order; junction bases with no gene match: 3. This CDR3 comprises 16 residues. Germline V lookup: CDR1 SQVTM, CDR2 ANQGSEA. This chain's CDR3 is CSVEDGTGGKNTEAFF. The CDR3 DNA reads TGCAGCGTTGAAGATGGGACAGGGGGCAAGAACACTGAAGCTTTCTTT.

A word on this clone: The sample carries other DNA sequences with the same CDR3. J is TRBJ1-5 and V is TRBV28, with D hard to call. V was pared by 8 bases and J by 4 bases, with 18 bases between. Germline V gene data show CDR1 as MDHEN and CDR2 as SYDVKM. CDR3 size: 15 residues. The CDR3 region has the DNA TGTGCCAGCGGTCTAGTCTCGGCCCTTAATCAGCCCCAGCATTTT. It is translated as CASGLVSALNQPQHF.

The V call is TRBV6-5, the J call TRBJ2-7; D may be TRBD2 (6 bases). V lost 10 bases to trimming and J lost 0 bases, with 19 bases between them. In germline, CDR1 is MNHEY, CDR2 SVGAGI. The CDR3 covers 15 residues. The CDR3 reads CATVRGGESSYEQYF. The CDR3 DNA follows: TGTGCCACGGTTAGAGGAGGGGAAAGCTCCTACGAGCAGTACTTC.

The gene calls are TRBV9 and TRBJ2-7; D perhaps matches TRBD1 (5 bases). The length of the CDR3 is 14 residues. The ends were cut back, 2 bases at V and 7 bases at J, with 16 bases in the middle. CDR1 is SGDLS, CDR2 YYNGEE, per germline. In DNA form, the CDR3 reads TGTGCCAGCAGCGTCGAAGGGGCCGCTAAAGAGCAGTACTTC. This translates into CASSVEGAAKEQYF.

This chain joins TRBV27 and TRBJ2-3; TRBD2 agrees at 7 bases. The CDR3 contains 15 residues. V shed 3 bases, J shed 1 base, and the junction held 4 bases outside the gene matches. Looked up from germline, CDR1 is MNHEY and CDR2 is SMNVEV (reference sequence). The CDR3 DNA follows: TGTGCCAGCAGTTTGTTGGGGGGGGGCACAGATACGCAGTATTTT. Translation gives CASSLLGGGTDTQYF.

CDR3 sequence: CASSTQTGLADTQYF. CDR3 DNA: TGCGCCAGCAGCACCCAGACAGGGTTAGCAGATACGCAGTATTTT. The genes are TRBV5-1 and TRBJ2-3; 7 nucleotides agree with TRBD1. This CDR3 region has 15 residues. V dropped 4 bases and J dropped 4; count of bases not matched to a gene: 9. Germline values: CDR1 SGHRS, CDR2 YFSETQ.

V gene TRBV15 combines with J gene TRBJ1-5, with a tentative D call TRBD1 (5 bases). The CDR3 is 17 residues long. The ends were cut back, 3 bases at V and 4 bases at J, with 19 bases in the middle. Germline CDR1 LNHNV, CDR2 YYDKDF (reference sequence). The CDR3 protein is CATSSRDGGMGNQPQHF. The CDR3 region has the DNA TGTGCCACCAGCAGTAGGGACGGGGGTATGGGTAATCAGCCCCAGCATTTT.

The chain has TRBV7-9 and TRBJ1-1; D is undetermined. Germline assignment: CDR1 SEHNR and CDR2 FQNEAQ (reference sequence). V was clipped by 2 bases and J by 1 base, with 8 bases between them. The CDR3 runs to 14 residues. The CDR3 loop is CASSLYGRNTEAFF. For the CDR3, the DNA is TGTGCCAGCAGCTTATACGGTCGGAACACTGAAGCTTTCTTT.

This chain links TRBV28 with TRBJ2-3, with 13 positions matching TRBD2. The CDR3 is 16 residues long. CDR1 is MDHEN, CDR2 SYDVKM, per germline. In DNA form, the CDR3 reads TGTGGATCAGGACTAGCGGGAGTTGGAAGCACAGATACGCAGTATTTT. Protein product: CGSGLAGVGSTDTQYF.

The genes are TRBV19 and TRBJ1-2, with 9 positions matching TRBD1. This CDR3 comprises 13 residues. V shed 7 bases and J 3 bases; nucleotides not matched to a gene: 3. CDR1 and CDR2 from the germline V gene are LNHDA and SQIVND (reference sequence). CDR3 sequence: CASNRGPDYGYTF. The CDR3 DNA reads TGTGCCAGTAACAGGGGGCCTGACTATGGCTACACCTTC.